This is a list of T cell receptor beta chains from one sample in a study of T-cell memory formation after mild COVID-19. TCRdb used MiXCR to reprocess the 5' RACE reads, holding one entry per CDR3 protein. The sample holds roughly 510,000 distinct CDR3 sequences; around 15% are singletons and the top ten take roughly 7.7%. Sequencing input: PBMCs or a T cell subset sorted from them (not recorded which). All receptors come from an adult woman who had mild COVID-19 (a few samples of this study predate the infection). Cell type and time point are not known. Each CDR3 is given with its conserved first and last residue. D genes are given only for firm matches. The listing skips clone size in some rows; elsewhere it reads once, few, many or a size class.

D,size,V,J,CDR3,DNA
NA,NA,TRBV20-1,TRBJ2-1,CSAYLPGDTAYYEQFF,TGCAGTGCCTATCTCCCGGGGGACACTGCGTACTATGAGCAGTTCTTC
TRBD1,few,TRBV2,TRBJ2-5,CASSFGGTGQETQYF,TGTGCCAGCAGTTTCGGTGGGACAGGTCAAGAGACCCAGTACTTC
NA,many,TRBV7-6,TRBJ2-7,CASSEGPGQTYEQYF,TGTGCCAGCAGCGAGGGACCTGGACAGACCTACGAGCAGTACTTC
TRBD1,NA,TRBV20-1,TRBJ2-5,CSARARGTGLWETQYF,TGCAGTGCTAGAGCCAGGGGGACAGGGCTATGGGAGACCCAGTACTTC
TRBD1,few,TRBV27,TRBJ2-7,CASGSRGPYEQYF,TGTGCCAGCGGAAGTAGGGGGCCCTACGAGCAGTACTTC
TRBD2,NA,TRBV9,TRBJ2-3,CASSVVPGGETDTQYF,TGTGCCAGCAGCGTAGTACCCGGGGGGGAGACAGATACGCAGTATTTT
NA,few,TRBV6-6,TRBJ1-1,CASSHDQGEAFF,TGTGCCAGCAGTCACGACCAGGGGGAAGCTTTCTTT
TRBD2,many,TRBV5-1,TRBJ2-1,CASSLGLAGGLGEQFF,TGCGCCAGCAGCTTAGGACTAGCGGGGGGGCTCGGTGAGCAGTTCTTC
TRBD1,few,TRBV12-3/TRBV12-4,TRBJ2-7,CASSLIPGDREQYF,TGTGCCAGCAGTTTAATACCCGGGGACAGAGAGCAGTACTTC
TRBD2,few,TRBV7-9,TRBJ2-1,CASSFLAGALYNEQFF,TGTGCCAGCAGCTTTCTAGCGGGAGCCCTATACAATGAGCAGTTCTTC
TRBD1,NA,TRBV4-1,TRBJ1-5,CASSQGQGQEPQHF,TGCGCCAGCAGCCAGGGACAGGGTCAGGAGCCCCAGCATTTT
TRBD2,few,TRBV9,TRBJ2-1,CASSSGLAGVHEQFF,TGTGCCAGCAGCTCAGGACTAGCGGGAGTCCATGAGCAGTTCTTC
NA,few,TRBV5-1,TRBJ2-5,CASSSAVGGETQYF,TGCGCCAGCAGCTCCGCGGTTGGTGGAGAGACCCAGTACTTC
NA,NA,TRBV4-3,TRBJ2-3,CASSPAWGDTQYF,TGCGCCAGCAGCCCCGCCTGGGGGGATACGCAGTATTTT
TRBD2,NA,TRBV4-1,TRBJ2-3,CASSHFGLAGGRGTDTQYF,TGCGCCAGCAGCCATTTTGGACTAGCGGGGGGGCGGGGCACAGATACGCAGTATTTT
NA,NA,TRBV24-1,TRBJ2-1,CATSGDGLRNNEQFF,TGTGCCACCAGTGGTGACGGACTACGTAACAATGAGCAGTTCTTC
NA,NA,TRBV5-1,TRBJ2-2,CASNLELANTGELFF,TGCGCCAGCAACTTGGAACTCGCGAACACCGGGGAGCTGTTTTTT
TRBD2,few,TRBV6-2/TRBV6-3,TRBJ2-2,CASRDMAGGRLAGELFF,TGTGCCAGCAGGGACATGGCGGGAGGGCGTCTGGCCGGGGAGCTGTTTTTT
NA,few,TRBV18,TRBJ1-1,CASSTGPWNTEAFF,TGTGCCAGCTCTACGGGACCTTGGAACACTGAAGCTTTCTTT
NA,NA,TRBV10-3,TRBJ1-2,CAIGLEGGYGYTF,TGTGCCATTGGACTGGAAGGGGGCTATGGCTACACCTTC
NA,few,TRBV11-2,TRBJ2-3,CASSLTGQPQYF,TGTGCCAGCAGCTTAACAGGTCAGCCGCAGTATTTT
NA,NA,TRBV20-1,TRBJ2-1,CSARPAGDSRLFLEFF,TGCAGTGCTAGACCCGCGGGGGACAGCCGATTGTTCCTTGAGTTCTTC
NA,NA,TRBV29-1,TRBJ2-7,CSVEGTGPEQYF,TGCAGCGTTGAAGGTACAGGGCCAGAGCAGTACTTC
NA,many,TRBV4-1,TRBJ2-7,CASSQDRATYEQYF,TGCGCCAGCAGCCAAGATAGGGCCACCTACGAGCAGTACTTC
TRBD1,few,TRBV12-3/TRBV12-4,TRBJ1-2,CASSFRGQLNYGYTF,TGTGCCAGCAGTTTCAGGGGACAGCTTAACTATGGCTACACCTTC
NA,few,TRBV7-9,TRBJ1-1,CASSPSGLSAEAFF,TGTGCCAGCAGCCCCTCTGGCCTCTCTGCTGAAGCTTTCTTT
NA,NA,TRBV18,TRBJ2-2,CASPMTANTGELFF,TGTGCCAGCCCAATGACAGCGAACACCGGGGAGCTGTTTTTT
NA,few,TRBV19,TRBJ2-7,CASSIGQEPPYEQYF,TGTGCCAGTAGTATAGGACAGGAGCCTCCCTACGAGCAGTACTTC
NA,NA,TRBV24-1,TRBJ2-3,CATSDLLGYTDTQYF,TGTGCCACCAGTGATTTGCTGGGGTATACAGATACGCAGTATTTT
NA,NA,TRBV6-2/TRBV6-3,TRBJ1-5,CASLRGGGRQPQHF,TGTGCCAGCTTACGGGGAGGGGGGCGACAGCCCCAGCATTTT
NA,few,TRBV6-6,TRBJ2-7,CASSYGPGEEQYF,TGTGCCAGCAGTTACGGGCCAGGGGAAGAGCAGTACTTC
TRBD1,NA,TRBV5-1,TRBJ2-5,CASSQRPGGWETQYF,TGCGCCAGCAGCCAGAGGCCAGGGGGCTGGGAGACCCAGTACTTC
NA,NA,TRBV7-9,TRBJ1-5,CASSLAVLETPQHF,TGTGCCAGCAGCTTAGCAGTCCTGGAGACGCCCCAGCATTTT
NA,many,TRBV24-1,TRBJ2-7,CATSSGYEQYF,TGTGCCACCAGTTCTGGCTACGAGCAGTACTTC
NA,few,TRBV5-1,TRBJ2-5,CASSSPELTETQYF,TGCGCCAGCAGCTCACCGGAGCTGACAGAGACCCAGTACTTC
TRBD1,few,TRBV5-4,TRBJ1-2,CASSSARQGARAGYTF,TGTGCCAGCAGTTCAGCGAGACAGGGGGCGCGAGCTGGCTACACCTTC
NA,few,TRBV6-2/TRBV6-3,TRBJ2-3,CASSYSKKSDTQYF,TGTGCCAGCAGTTACTCGAAGAAGTCAGATACGCAGTATTTT
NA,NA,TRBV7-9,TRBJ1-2,CASSPRRTNYGYTF,TGTGCCAGCAGCCCCCGGCGGACTAACTATGGCTACACCTTC
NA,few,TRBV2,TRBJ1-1,CASFQPGHVNTEAFF,TGTGCCAGCTTCCAACCGGGACATGTGAACACTGAAGCTTTCTTT
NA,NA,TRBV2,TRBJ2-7,CASSESVGQYF,TGTGCCAGCAGTGAAAGCGTCGGGCAGTACTTC
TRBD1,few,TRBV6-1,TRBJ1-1,CASSLDRGSITEAFF,TGTGCCAGCAGTCTGGACAGGGGGTCGATCACTGAAGCTTTCTTT
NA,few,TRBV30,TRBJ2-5,CAWIGGQHQETQYF,TGTGCCTGGATCGGGGGACAGCACCAAGAGACCCAGTACTTC
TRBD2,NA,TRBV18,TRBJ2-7,CASSPRPSGGVEQYF,TGTGCCAGCTCACCACGTCCTAGCGGAGGCGTCGAGCAGTACTTC
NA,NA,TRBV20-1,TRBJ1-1,CSARDTGYDEAFF,TGCAGTGCTAGAGACACAGGGTACGATGAAGCTTTCTTT
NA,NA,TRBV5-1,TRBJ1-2,CASSLESRENYGYTF,TGCGCCAGCAGCTTGGAAAGTCGGGAAAACTATGGCTACACCTTC
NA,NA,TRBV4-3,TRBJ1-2,CASSQKGRGDNYGYTF,TGCGCCAGCAGCCAAAAAGGCCGGGGGGATAATTATGGCTACACCTTC
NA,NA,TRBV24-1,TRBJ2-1,CATSDSPTGNNEQFF,TGTGCCACCAGTGATTCCCCGACAGGTAACAATGAGCAGTTCTTC
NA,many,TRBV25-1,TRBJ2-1,CASSESSRRPSSYNEQFF,TGTGCCAGCAGTGAATCTTCACGGAGGCCCAGCTCCTACAATGAGCAGTTCTTC
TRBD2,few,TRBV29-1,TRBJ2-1,CSVEVLAGGDNEQFF,TGCAGCGTTGAAGTCCTAGCGGGGGGCGATAATGAGCAGTTCTTC
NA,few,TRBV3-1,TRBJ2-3,CASSQESATDTQYF,TGTGCCAGCAGCCAAGAGTCAGCCACAGATACGCAGTATTTT
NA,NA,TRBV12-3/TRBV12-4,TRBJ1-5,CASSLLINQPQHF,TGTGCCAGCAGTTTATTAATCAATCAGCCCCAGCATTTT
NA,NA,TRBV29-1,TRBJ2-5,CSVELETQYF,TGCAGCGTTGAGTTGGAGACCCAGTACTTC
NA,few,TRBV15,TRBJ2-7,CATSRDPIYEQYF,TGTGCCACCAGCAGAGACCCCATCTACGAGCAGTACTTC
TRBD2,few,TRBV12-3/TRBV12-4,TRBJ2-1,CASSSLGLATRASESNEQFF,TGTGCCAGCAGTAGCCTAGGACTAGCCACTCGTGCCAGCGAATCGAATGAGCAGTTCTTC
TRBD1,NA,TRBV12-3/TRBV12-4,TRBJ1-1,CASRRQGVTEAFF,TGTGCCAGCAGGCGACAGGGTGTCACTGAAGCTTTCTTT